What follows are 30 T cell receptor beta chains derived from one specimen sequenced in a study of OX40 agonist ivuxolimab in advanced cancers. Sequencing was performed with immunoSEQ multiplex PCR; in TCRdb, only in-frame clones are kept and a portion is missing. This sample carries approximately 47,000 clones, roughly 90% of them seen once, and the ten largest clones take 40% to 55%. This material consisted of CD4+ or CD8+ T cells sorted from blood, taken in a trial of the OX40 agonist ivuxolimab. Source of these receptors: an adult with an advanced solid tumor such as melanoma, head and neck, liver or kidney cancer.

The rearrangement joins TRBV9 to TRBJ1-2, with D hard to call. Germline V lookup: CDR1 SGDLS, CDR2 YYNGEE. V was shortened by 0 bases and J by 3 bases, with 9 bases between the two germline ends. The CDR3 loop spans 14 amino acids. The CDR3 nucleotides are TGTGCCAGCAGCGTAGACGCCGTAGACTATGGCTACACCTTC. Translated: CASSVDAVDYGYTF. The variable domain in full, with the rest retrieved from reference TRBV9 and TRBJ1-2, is DSGVTQTPKHLITATGQRVTLRCSPRSGDLSVYWYQQSLDQGLQFLIQYYNGEERAKGNILERFSAQQFPDLHSELNLSSLELGDSALYFCASSVDAVDYGYTFGSGTRLTVV.

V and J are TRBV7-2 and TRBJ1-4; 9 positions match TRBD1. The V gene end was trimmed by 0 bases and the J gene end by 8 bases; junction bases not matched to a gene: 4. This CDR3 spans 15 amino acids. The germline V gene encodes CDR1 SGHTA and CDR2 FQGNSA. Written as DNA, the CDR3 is TGTGCCAGCAGCTTAGCGGGACAGGGAGAAGAAAAACTGTTTTTT. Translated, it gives CASSLAGQGEEKLFF.

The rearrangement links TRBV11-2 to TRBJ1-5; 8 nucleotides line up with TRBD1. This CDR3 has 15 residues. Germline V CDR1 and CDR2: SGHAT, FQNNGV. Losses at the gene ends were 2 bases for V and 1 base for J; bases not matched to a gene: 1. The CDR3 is CASSLQGASNQPQHF. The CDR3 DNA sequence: TGTGCCAGCAGCTTACAGGGGGCGAGCAATCAGCCCCAGCATTTT. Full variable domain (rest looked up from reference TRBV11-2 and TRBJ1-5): EAGVAQSPRYKIIEKRQSVAFWCNPISGHATLYWYQQILGQGPKLLIQFQNNGVVDDSQLPKDRFSAERLKGVDSTLKIQPAKLEDSAVYLCASSLQGASNQPQHFGDGTRLSIL.

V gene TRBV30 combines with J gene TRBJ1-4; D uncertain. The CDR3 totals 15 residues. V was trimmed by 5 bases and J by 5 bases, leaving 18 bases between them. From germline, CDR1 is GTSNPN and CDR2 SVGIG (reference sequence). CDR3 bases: TGTGCCTGGGCCGCAACTTGGGCTTTAAATGAAAAACTGTTTTTT. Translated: CAWAATWALNEKLFF.

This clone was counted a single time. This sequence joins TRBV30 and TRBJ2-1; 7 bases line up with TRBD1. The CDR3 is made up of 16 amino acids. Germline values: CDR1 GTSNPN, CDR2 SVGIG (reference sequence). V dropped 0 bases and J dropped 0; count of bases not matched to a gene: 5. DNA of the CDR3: TGTGCCTGGAGTGTATTACAGGGGCGCTCCTACAATGAGCAGTTCTTC. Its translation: CAWSVLQGRSYNEQFF.

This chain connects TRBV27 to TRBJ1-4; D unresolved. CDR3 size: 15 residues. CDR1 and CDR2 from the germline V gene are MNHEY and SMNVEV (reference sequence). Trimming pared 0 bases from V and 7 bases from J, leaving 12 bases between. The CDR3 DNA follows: TGTGCCAGCAGTTTATCGATCGGGCTAAGTGAAAAACTGTTTTTT. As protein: CASSLSIGLSEKLFF.

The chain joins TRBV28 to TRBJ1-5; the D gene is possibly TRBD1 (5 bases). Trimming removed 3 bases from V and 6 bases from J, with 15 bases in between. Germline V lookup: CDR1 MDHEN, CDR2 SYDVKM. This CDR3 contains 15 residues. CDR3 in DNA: TGTGCCAGCAGTTTCGAAGGGGTTGAAGGTCAGCCCCAGCATTTT. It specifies CASSFEGVEGQPQHF.

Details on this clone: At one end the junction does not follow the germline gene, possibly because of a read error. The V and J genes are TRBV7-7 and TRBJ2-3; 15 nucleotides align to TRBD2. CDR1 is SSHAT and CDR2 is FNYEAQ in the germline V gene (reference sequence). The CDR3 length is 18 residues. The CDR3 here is CASSYGLAGGSSTDTQYF. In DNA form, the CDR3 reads TGTGCTAGCAGCTATGGACTAGCGGGGGGGTCTAGCACAGATACGCAGTATTTT.

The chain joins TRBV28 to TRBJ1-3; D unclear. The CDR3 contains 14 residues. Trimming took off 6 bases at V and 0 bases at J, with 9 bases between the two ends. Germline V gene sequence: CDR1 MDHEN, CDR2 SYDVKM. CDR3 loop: CASRTTVSGNTIYF. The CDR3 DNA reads TGTGCCAGCAGGACTACGGTCTCTGGAAACACCATATATTTT.

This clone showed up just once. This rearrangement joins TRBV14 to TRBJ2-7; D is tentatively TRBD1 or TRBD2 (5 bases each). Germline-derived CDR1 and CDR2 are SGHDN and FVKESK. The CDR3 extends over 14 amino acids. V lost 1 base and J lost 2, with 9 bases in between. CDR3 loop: CASSQGGAPYEQYF. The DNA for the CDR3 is TGTGCCAGCAGCCAAGGAGGGGCCCCCTACGAGCAGTACTTC.

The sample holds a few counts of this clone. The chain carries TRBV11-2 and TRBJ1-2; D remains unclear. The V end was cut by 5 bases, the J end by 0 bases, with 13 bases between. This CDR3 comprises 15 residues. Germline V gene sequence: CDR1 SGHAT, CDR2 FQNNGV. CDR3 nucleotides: TGTGCCAGCAGCCCAGGCAGGTTAACTAACTATGGCTACACCTTC. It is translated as CASSPGRLTNYGYTF. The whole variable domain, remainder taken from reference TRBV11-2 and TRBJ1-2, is EAGVAQSPRYKIIEKRQSVAFWCNPISGHATLYWYQQILGQGPKLLIQFQNNGVVDDSQLPKDRFSAERLKGVDSTLKIQPAKLEDSAVYLCASSPGRLTNYGYTFGSGTRLTVV.

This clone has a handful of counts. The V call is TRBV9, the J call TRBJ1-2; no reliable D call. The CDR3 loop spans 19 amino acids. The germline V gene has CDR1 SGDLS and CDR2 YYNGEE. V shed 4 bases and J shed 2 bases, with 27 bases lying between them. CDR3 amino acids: CASSSPSTDPTNVNYGYTF. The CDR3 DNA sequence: TGTGCCAGCAGCTCCCCGTCCACGGACCCCACGAATGTCAACTATGGCTACACCTTC.

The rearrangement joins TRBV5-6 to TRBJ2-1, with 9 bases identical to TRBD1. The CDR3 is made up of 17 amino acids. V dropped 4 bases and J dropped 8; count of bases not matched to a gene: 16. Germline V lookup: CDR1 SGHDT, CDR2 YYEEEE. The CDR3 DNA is TGTGCCAGCAGCCTTAACTTGCCCCGGGACAGGGATGATGAGCAGTTCTTC. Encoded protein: CASSLNLPRDRDDEQFF.

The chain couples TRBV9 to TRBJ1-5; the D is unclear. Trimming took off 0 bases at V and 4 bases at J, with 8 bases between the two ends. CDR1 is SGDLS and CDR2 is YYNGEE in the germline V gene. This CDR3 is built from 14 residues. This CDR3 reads CASSVADGNQPQHF. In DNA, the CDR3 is TGTGCCAGCAGCGTAGCCGACGGAAATCAGCCCCAGCATTTT.

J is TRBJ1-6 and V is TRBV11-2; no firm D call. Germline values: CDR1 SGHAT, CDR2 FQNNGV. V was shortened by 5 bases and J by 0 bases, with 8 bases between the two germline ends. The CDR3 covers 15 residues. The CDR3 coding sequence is TGTGCCAGCAGCATGGGTAGCTCCTATAATTCACCCCTCCACTTT. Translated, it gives CASSMGSSYNSPLHF.

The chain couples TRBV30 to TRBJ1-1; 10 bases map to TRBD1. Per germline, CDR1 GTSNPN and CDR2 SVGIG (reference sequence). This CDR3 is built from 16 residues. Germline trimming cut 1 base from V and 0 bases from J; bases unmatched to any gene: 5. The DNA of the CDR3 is TGTGCCTGGAGTGCCGGACAGGGGGGGATGAACACTGAAGCTTTCTTT. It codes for CAWSAGQGGMNTEAFF. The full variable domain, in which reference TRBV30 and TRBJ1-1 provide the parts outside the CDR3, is SQTIHQWPATLVQPVGSPLSLECTVEGTSNPNLYWYRQAAGRGLQLLFYSVGIGQISSEVPQNLSASRPQDRQFILSSKKLLLSDSGFYLCAWSAGQGGMNTEAFFGQGTRLTVV.

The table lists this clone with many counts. The CDR3 DNA reads TGTGCCAGCAGCTTCGGCGGGGACGAGCAGTACTTC. Its translation is CASSFGGDEQYF. The V gene is TRBV28, the J gene TRBJ2-7, with a tentative D call TRBD2 (6 bases). Germline-derived CDR1 and CDR2 are MDHEN and SYDVKM. The CDR3 consists of 12 residues. V was shortened by 6 bases and J by 5 bases, with 11 bases between the two germline ends. Drawing the rest from reference TRBV28 and TRBJ2-7, the complete variable domain is DVKVTQSSRYLVKRTGEKVFLECVQDMDHENMFWYRQDPGLGLRLIYFSYDVKMKEKGDIPEGYSVSREKKERFSLILESASTNQTSMYLCASSFGGDEQYFGPGTRLTVT.

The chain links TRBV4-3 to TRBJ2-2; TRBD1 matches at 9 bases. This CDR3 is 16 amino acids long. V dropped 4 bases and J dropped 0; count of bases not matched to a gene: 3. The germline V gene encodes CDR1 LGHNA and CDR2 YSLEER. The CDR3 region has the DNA TGCGCCAGCAGCCCAGGGACAGGGACGAACACCGGGGAGCTGTTTTTT. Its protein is CASSPGTGTNTGELFF.

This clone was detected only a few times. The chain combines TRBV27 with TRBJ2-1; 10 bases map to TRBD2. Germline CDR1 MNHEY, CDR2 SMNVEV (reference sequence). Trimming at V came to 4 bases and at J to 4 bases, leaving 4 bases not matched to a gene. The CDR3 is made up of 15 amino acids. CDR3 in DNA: TGTGCCAGCAGTTATAGCGGGGGGCCTTACAATGAGCAGTTCTTC. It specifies CASSYSGGPYNEQFF.

The CDR3 bases are TGTGCCAGCAGCAACCGGGACAGGGGAAGCACAGATACGCAGTATTTT. This sequence encodes CASSNRDRGSTDTQYF. This chain joins TRBV13 and TRBJ2-3, with 10 nucleotides matching TRBD1. Germline CDR1 PRHDT, CDR2 FYEKMQ (reference sequence). J was trimmed by 0 bases and V by 5 bases; bases with no gene match: 5. This CDR3 spans 16 amino acids.

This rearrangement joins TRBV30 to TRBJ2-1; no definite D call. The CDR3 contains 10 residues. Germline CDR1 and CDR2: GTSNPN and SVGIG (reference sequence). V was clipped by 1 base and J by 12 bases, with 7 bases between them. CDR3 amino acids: CAWSGPWQFF. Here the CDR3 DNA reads TGTGCCTGGAGTGGGCCATGGCAGTTCTTC.

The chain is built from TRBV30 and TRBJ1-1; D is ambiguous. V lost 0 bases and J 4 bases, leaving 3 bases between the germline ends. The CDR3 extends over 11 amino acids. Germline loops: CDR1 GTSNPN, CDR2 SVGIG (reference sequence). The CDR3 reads CAWSVGTEAFF. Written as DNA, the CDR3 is TGTGCCTGGAGTGTGGGCACTGAAGCTTTCTTT. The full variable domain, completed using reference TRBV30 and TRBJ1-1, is SQTIHQWPATLVQPVGSPLSLECTVEGTSNPNLYWYRQAAGRGLQLLFYSVGIGQISSEVPQNLSASRPQDRQFILSSKKLLLSDSGFYLCAWSVGTEAFFGQGTRLTVV.

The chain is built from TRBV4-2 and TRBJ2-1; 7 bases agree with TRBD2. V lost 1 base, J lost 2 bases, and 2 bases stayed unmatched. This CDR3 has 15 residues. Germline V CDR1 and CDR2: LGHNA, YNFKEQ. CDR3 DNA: TGTGCCAGCAGCCAAGGGGGGGGTCCCTACAATGAGCAGTTCTTC. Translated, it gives CASSQGGGPYNEQFF.

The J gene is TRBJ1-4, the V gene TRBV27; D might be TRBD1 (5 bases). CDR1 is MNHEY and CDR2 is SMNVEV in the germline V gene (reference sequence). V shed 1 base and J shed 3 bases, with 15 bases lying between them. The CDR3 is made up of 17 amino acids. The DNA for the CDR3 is TGTGCCAGCAGTTTATTAGGCAGGGAGCTACCTAATGAAAAACTGTTTTTT. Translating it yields CASSLLGRELPNEKLFF.

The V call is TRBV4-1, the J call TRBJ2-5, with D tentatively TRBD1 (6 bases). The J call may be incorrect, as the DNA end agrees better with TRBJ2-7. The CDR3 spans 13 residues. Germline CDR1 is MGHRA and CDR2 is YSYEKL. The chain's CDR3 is CASSPPDSYEQYF. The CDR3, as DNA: TGCGCCAGCAGCCCGCCGGACAGTTACGAGCAGTACTTC.

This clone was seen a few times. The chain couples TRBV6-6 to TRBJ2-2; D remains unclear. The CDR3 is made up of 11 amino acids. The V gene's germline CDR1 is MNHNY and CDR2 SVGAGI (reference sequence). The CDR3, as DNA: TGTGTGATCGGAGTCACCGGGGAGCTGTTTTTT. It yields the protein CVIGVTGELFF.

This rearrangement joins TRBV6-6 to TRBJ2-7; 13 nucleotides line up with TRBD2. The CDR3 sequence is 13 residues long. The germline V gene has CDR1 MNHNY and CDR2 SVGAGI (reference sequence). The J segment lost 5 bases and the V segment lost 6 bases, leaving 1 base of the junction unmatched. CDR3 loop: CASSGTSGDEQYF. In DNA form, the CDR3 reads TGTGCCAGCAGCGGGACTAGCGGGGACGAGCAGTACTTC.

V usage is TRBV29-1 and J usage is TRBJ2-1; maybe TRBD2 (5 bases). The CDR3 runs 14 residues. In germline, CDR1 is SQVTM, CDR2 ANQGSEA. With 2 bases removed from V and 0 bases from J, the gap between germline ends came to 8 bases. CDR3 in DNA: TGCAGCGTTGAAAAAGGGAGCTCCTACAATGAGCAGTTCTTC. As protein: CSVEKGSSYNEQFF.

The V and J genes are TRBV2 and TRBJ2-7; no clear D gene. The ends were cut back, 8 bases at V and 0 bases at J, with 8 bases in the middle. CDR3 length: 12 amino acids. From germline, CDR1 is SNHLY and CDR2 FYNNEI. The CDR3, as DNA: TGTGCCAGCTATGGGGACTCCTACGAGCAGTACTTC. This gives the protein CASYGDSYEQYF.

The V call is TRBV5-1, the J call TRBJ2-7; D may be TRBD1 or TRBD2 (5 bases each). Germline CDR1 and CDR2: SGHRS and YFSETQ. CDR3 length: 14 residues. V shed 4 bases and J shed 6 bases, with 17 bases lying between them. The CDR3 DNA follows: TGCGCCAGCAGCCTCGGGGACCGGGGTTTCGAGCAGTACTTC. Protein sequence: CASSLGDRGFEQYF.